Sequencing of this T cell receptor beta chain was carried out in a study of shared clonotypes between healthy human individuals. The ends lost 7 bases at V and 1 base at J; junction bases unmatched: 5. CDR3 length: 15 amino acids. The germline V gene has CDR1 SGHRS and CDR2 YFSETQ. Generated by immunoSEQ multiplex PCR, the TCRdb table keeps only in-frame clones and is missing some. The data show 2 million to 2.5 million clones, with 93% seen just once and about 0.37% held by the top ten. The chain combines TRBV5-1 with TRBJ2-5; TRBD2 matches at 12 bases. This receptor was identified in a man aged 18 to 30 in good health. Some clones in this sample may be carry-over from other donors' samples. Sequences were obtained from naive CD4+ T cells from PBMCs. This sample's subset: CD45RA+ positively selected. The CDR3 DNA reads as TGCGCCAGCCAGACTAGCGGGAGTTTCCAAGAGACCCAGTACTTC. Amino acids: CASQTSGSFQETQYF.